This T cell receptor (beta chain) was found in a study of T-cell memory formation after mild COVID-19. The germline V and J ends were trimmed by 5 bases and 7 bases, with 21 bases remaining between them. From germline, CDR1 is LGHNA and CDR2 YSLEER. The CDR3 is 16 amino acids. The sample holds many counts of this clonotype. TCRdb fed the 5' RACE reads into MiXCR, producing one record per CDR3 protein. Here the sample spans about 290,000 distinct CDR3 sequences, 15% to 20% being singletons. Material for sequencing was PBMCs or a T cell subset sorted from them (not recorded which). The chain links TRBV4-3 to TRBJ1-5; no firm D call. This sequence originates from a man between 18 and 35 years old who had mild COVID-19 (a few samples of this study predate the infection). Cell type and time point are not known. This chain's CDR3 is CASSSKWASEYQPQHF. CDR3 DNA: TGCGCCAGCAGCTCCAAGTGGGCATCGGAGTACCAGCCCCAGCATTTT.